The clone carrying this T cell receptor (beta chain) was detected many times. Its cognate antigen is unknown. The CDR3 is 14 amino acids. V lost 6 bases, J lost 7 bases, and 11 bases stayed unmatched. Germline V gene lookup returns CDR1 SEHNR and CDR2 FQNEAQ (reference sequence). MiXCR, run by TCRdb on the 5' RACE reads, gives a single entry per CDR3 protein. The data show some 800,000 distinct CDR3 sequences, with about 10% seen just once and 0.51% held by the top ten. This sample is drawn from a study of CD8 T cells in ankylosing spondylitis. Study-level points and caveats: According to the report, clones linked to the disease were significantly enriched in matched synovial fluid samples taken from ankylosing spondylitis patients. Ankylosing spondylitis blood appeared to carry a characteristic TCR beta motif of roughly eight highly homologous variants. Both synovial fluid and blood in reactive arthritis had previously been reported to carry some motif variants. Within peripheral blood, clones linked to disease were CD8+ and relatively rare.

The chain employs TRBV7-9 and TRBJ1-1, with 7 bases fitting TRBD1. Sequencing used blood, either unsorted or a sorted T cell fraction (not recorded which). This receptor was obtained from a male donor with ankylosing spondylitis. CDR3 in amino acids: CASRPNRGNFEAFF. The DNA of the CDR3 is TGTGCCAGCAGACCAAACAGGGGAAACTTTGAAGCTTTCTTT.